A selection of T cell receptor beta chains follows, all from one sample in a study of cytomegalovirus exposure and HLA in healthy donors. Data came from immunoSEQ multiplex PCR; TCRdb stores just in-frame clones and leaves some out. The sample has some 99,000 clones; 85% to 90% are singletons. Sequencing used PBMCs. The receptors stem from a woman between 18 and 29 years old in good health and CMV-seronegative. Each CDR3 is given with its conserved first and last residue. Each record gives: J gene, CDR3 length, V gene, CDR3 protein.

TRBJ2-5 | 16 | TRBV29-1 | CSVSYISRGLQETQYF
TRBJ2-3 | 17 | TRBV13 | CASSANSGGGVTDTQYF
TRBJ2-3 | 14 | TRBV28 | CASSLGGSSDTQYF
TRBJ2-1 | 14 | TRBV2 | CASSADPLAPEGFF
TRBJ1-1 | 14 | TRBV11-2 | CASSFNQGWTEAFF
TRBJ1-2 | 13 | TRBV29-1 | CSVEDRADYGYTF
TRBJ2-3 | 15 | TRBV5-1 | CASSLLAGGTDTQYF
TRBJ2-1 | 16 | TRBV11-2 | CASSFTSGSSYNEQFF
TRBJ1-1 | 12 | TRBV25-1 | CASSEFDRGAFF
TRBJ1-2 | 15 | TRBV7-2 | CASSSDRGRKPGYTF
TRBJ2-3 | 15 | TRBV11-2 | CASSSGQGHTDTQYF
TRBJ1-1 | 15 | TRBV5-6 | CASSDNRALNTEAFF
TRBJ2-5 | 16 | TRBV7-2 | CASSRASGTGKETQYF
TRBJ1-4 | 15 | TRBV5-5 | CASSQTGRTDEKLFF
TRBJ1-1 | 15 | TRBV2 | CASSLRMGRATEAFF
TRBJ2-1 | 11 | TRBV9 | CASSVREEQFF
TRBJ2-1 | 17 | TRBV7-8 | CASSLYVGGRGGDEQFF
TRBJ1-3 | 11 | TRBV29-1 | CSVEEPGTIYF
TRBJ1-4 | 14 | TRBV15 | CATSAGGPGEKLFF
TRBJ2-1 | 16 | TRBV13 | CASSIFSMGDYNEQFF
TRBJ2-2 | 15 | TRBV4-3 | CASSPTGIRTGELFF
TRBJ2-2 | 16 | TRBV9 | CASSATDSANTGELFF
TRBJ2-5 | 13 | TRBV6-1 | CASSGSGLETQYF
TRBJ2-2 | 13 | TRBV6-6 | CASSYSAPGELFF
TRBJ1-2 | 14 | TRBV5-1 | CASAGDGVFYGYTF
TRBJ1-6 | 12 | TRBV2 | CASSPSVAPLHF
TRBJ2-3 | 12 | TRBV7-3 | CHLRVSTDTQYF
TRBJ1-2 | 13 | TRBV28 | CASIGTGGYGYTF
TRBJ2-1 | 15 | TRBV25-1 | CASSGRGAQYNEQFF
TRBJ2-2 | 18 | TRBV4-2 | CASSLGLAGGPNTGELFF
TRBJ1-6 | 14 | TRBV5-5 | CASSLARVYSPLHF